What follows are 21 T cell receptor beta chains derived from one specimen sequenced in a study of blood T cells in healthy people across ages. The second PCR ran about 6 to 12 cycles with a sample-barcoded 5' primer and J-beta primers. Each CDR3 protein gets one entry after TCRdb re-called the 5' RACE reads with MiXCR. The table includes over 1,200,000 distinct CDR3 sequences, almost 60% detected once. The sequenced sample consisted of blood. All receptors derive from a man aged 18 to 30 in good health.

V gene TRBV15 combines with J gene TRBJ2-7; tentative D call: TRBD1 (6 bases). Germline V gives CDR1 LNHNV, CDR2 YYDKDF (reference sequence). Trimming removed 6 bases at V and 0 bases at J, with 15 bases between. CDR3 length equals 15 residues. The CDR3 DNA reads TGTGCCACCAGATCCTCCGGGACAAACTCCTACGAGCAGTACTTC. This sequence encodes CATRSSGTNSYEQYF.

This chain connects TRBV5-1 to TRBJ2-1; TRBD1 matches at 8 bases. Losses at the gene ends were 1 base for V and 6 bases for J; bases not matched to a gene: 6. This CDR3 is built from 15 residues. Looked up from germline, CDR1 is SGHRS and CDR2 is YFSETQ. CDR3 DNA sequence: TGCGCCAGCAGCTTGTCGGGACAGGTGGTCAATGAGCAGTTCTTC. Amino acids: CASSLSGQVVNEQFF.

The V and J genes are TRBV29-1 and TRBJ1-5; 10 nucleotides match TRBD1. The CDR3 is 14 residues long. Germline V gene data show CDR1 as SQVTM and CDR2 as ANQGSEA. Unmatched junction bases numbered 7, after V lost 4 bases and J lost 7 bases. The CDR3 coding sequence is TGCAGCGTTGGGGGCGGGACAGGGGACCAGCCCCAGCATTTT. Translated: CSVGGGTGDQPQHF.

This sequence joins TRBV28 and TRBJ1-6, with D tentatively TRBD1 (6 bases). V lost 6 bases, J lost 9 bases, and 9 bases lay in between. CDR1 and CDR2 (germline): MDHEN, SYDVKM. CDR3 size: 12 residues. The DNA of the CDR3 is TGTGCCAGCAGGCTACAGGGTTCACCCCTCCACTTT. It specifies CASRLQGSPLHF.

CDR3 sequence: CASSITGGCSYEQYF. CDR3 sequence (DNA): TGCGCCAGCAGCATCACAGGAGGCTGTTCCTACGAGCAGTACTTC. The rearrangement links TRBV5-1 to TRBJ2-7; D may match TRBD1 or TRBD2 (5 bases each). V lost 4 bases and J 1 base, leaving 15 bases between the germline ends. In germline, CDR1 is SGHRS, CDR2 YFSETQ. The CDR3 has 15 residues.

The CDR3 DNA is TGTGCCAGCAGTGGCCGACATGACACCGGGGAGCTGTTTTTT. It translates to CASSGRHDTGELFF. The V call is TRBV25-1, the J call TRBJ2-2, with no clear D. Germline CDR1 and CDR2: MGHDK and SYGVNS. The ends were cut back, 4 bases at V and 3 bases at J, with 9 bases in the middle. The CDR3 sequence is 14 residues long.

J is TRBJ2-1 and V is TRBV12-3 or TRBV12-4; tentative D call: TRBD1 (5 bases). This CDR3 has 17 amino acids. V was trimmed by 5 bases and J by 6 bases, leaving 23 bases between them. CDR3 region: CASSPWSRQGRSNEQFF. The CDR3 DNA is TGTGCCAGCAGTCCATGGTCCCGCCAGGGAAGGTCCAATGAGCAGTTCTTC.

The J gene is TRBJ1-4, the V gene TRBV12-3 or TRBV12-4; maybe TRBD1 (6 bases). The CDR3 totals 15 residues. The V gene lost 1 base and the J gene lost 8 bases, with 14 bases spanning the gap. CDR3 loop: CASSLENPGEEKLFF. The CDR3 region has the DNA TGTGCCAGCAGTTTAGAAAACCCAGGGGAAGAAAAACTGTTTTTT.

V is TRBV7-2 and J is TRBJ2-1; 10 bases are shared with TRBD2. CDR3 length equals 17 residues. Germline-derived CDR1 and CDR2 are SGHTA and FQGNSA. Trimming at V came to 3 bases and at J to 3 bases, leaving 8 bases not matched to a gene. CDR3 sequence reads: CASSLRPGTSDYNEQFF. The CDR3 nucleotides are TGTGCCAGCAGCTTGCGGCCCGGGACTAGCGACTACAATGAGCAGTTCTTC.

This clonotype showed up just a few times. The rearrangement joins TRBV6-2 or TRBV6-3 to TRBJ1-2; D call uncertain. Germline assignment: CDR1 MNHEY and CDR2 SVGEGT. This CDR3 has 11 amino acids. V was clipped by 5 bases and J by 4 bases, with 5 bases between them. CDR3 amino acids: CASSVGYGYTF. The CDR3 region has the DNA TGTGCCAGCAGTGTCGGCTATGGCTACACCTTC.

The chain joins TRBV7-2 to TRBJ2-1; no definite D call. The CDR3 is made up of 13 amino acids. V was clipped by 2 bases and J by 6 bases, with 8 bases between them. The germline gives CDR1 SGHTA, CDR2 FQGNSA. DNA of the CDR3: TGTGCCAGCAGCTTATGGGTATCCAATGAGCAGTTCTTC. Protein sequence: CASSLWVSNEQFF.

This chain joins TRBV2 and TRBJ2-6; D is perhaps TRBD2 (5 bases). Looked up from germline, CDR1 is SNHLY and CDR2 is FYNNEI. The germline V and J ends were trimmed by 3 bases and 0 bases, with 9 bases remaining between them. The CDR3 is 16 residues long. The CDR3 bases are TGTGCCAGCAGTGATTTTCGGGGCTCTGGGGCCAACGTCCTGACTTTC. As protein: CASSDFRGSGANVLTF.

This clonotype showed up just a few times. The junction departs from the called germline gene at one end, perhaps through a read error. The rearrangement uses TRBV7-6 and TRBJ2-7; D possibly uses TRBD1 or TRBD2 (6 bases each). Germline V gene sequence: CDR1 SGHVS, CDR2 FNYEAQ. CDR3 length: 17 residues. CDR3 sequence (DNA): TGTGCTAGCAGCAGTCAGAGCCCCGGGGGCCTCTCCTACGAGCAGTACTTC. It specifies CASSSQSPGGLSYEQYF.

This clonotype appeared once. The CDR3 spells CASRRGTSNQPQHF. CDR3 DNA: TGTGCCAGCAGGCGAGGGACATCGAACCAGCCCCAGCATTTT. The chain joins TRBV6-2 or TRBV6-3 to TRBJ1-5; tentative D call: TRBD1 (6 bases). The CDR3 runs to 14 residues. CDR1 is MNHEY, CDR2 SVGEGT, per germline. Trimming removed 6 bases at V and 7 bases at J, with 16 bases between.

This chain joins TRBV27 and TRBJ2-4; 10 positions agree with TRBD1. This CDR3 is 15 amino acids long. Germline V CDR1 and CDR2: MNHEY, SMNVEV (reference sequence). Germline trimming cut 6 bases from V and 4 bases from J; bases unmatched to any gene: 6. Here the CDR3 DNA reads TGTGCCAGCAGCGTGACAGGGGGCGCGAAAAACATTCAGTACTTC. It yields the protein CASSVTGGAKNIQYF.

The rearrangement joins TRBV5-6 to TRBJ2-1; D is uncertain. The V end lost 3 bases, the J end lost 7 bases, and 20 bases lay between the germline ends. The length of the CDR3 is 16 residues. Germline CDR1 is SGHDT and CDR2 is YYEEEE. CDR3 coding DNA: TGTGCCAGCAGCTACATACGTTACCGATTGGGGAATGAGCAGTTCTTC. It codes for CASSYIRYRLGNEQFF.

The genes are TRBV20-1 and TRBJ2-1; D might be TRBD2 (6 bases). The CDR3 is 12 amino acids. Trimming removed 5 bases at V and 4 bases at J, with 9 bases between. Germline V lookup: CDR1 DFQATT, CDR2 SNEGSKA (reference sequence). Written as DNA, the CDR3 is TGCAGTGCTTTTAGCGGTTACAATGAGCAGTTCTTC. It specifies CSAFSGYNEQFF.

The rearrangement links TRBV7-4 to TRBJ2-1; D might be TRBD1 or TRBD2, each matching 5 bases. Germline V lookup: CDR1 SGHVT, CDR2 SQSDAQ. V lost 11 bases and J lost 0, with 17 bases in between. The CDR3 contains 15 residues. The CDR3 coding sequence is TGTGCCTCAATTAAGACGGGGCGCTCCTACAATGAGCAGTTCTTC. Protein product: CASIKTGRSYNEQFF.

This sequence joins TRBV6-4 and TRBJ2-2, with a possible D match to TRBD1 (6 bases). From germline, CDR1 is MRHNA and CDR2 SNTAGT. Trimming stripped 2 bases from V and 4 bases from J, with 11 bases between. This CDR3 contains 15 residues. The CDR3 loop reads CASSDQGPPTGELFF. The CDR3 nucleotides are TGTGCCAGCAGTGACCAGGGGCCTCCCACCGGGGAGCTGTTTTTT.

This chain connects TRBV11-2 to TRBJ2-1; D possibly corresponds to TRBD2 (6 bases). Trimming pared 0 bases from V and 6 bases from J, leaving 9 bases between. CDR3 length: 14 amino acids. Germline CDR1 is SGHAT and CDR2 is FQNNGV. As DNA, the CDR3 is TGTGCCAGCAGCTTAGAGCGGGGACCCAATGAGCAGTTCTTC. Encoded protein: CASSLERGPNEQFF.

This clonotype was counted between two and nine times. The chain's CDR3 is CSGQGAYEQYF. The CDR3, as DNA: TGCAGCGGACAGGGGGCTTACGAGCAGTACTTC. The chain is built from TRBV29-1 and TRBJ2-7; 10 bases agree with TRBD1. The CDR3 length is 11 residues. Per the germline V gene, CDR1 is SQVTM and CDR2 is ANQGSEA. The trim removed 7 bases at V and 4 bases at J, leaving 1 base unmatched.